This T cell receptor (beta chain) was captured by sequencing in a study of blood T cells in healthy people across ages. V lost 2 bases and J lost 6, with 19 bases in between. CDR1 and CDR2 from the germline V gene are KGHSH and LQKENI. The CDR3 is 16 residues long. A second PCR, run for roughly 7 to 11 cycles, used a sample-barcoded 5' primer plus a J-beta primer mix. Each CDR3 protein gets one entry after TCRdb re-called the 5' RACE reads with MiXCR. Of hundreds of thousands of distinct CDR3 sequences detected, 29% appear once; the ten largest clones hold around 15%. This chain links TRBV18 with TRBJ1-2; D is unresolved. The source is a woman aged 80 or older in good health. Sequencing was done on a sample of blood. The CDR3 coding sequence is TGTGCCAGCTCACCAGGGCTGGTACGGGAAGGAGATGGCTACACCTTC. This codes for CASSPGLVREGDGYTF. The whole variable domain, remainder taken from reference TRBV18 and TRBJ1-2, is NAGVMQNPRHLVRRRGQEARLRCSPMKGHSHVYWYRQLPEEGLKFMVYLQKENIIDESGMPKERFSAEFPKEGPSILRIQQVVRGDSAAYFCASSPGLVREGDGYTFGSGTRLTVV.